This is a list of T cell receptor beta chains from one sample in a study of early T cells in non-severe SARS-CoV-2 infection. Each CDR3 protein gets one entry after TCRdb re-called the 5' RACE reads with MiXCR. The data contain around 77,000 distinct CDR3 sequences, about 9.5% of them singletons. The sequencing here drew on whole blood, taken at baseline. Receptors were obtained from an adult who was a healthcare worker with PCR-confirmed SARS-CoV-2 infection or an uninfected control (not recorded which). The CDR3 runs from the conserved cysteine through the conserved F or W. A D gene is named only where the DNA matches it firmly. Not every row has a clone size; where given, it reads once, few, many or a size class.

CDR3nt,CDR3aa,d_gene,abundance,j_gene,v_gene
TGCGCCAGCAGCCAAGATCAGCGGATTAATGAAAAACTGTTTTTT,CASSQDQRINEKLFF,NA,once,TRBJ1-4,TRBV4-1
TGCAGTATTCCCACAGGGGATGGCTACACCTTC,CSIPTGDGYTF,TRBD1,NA,TRBJ1-2,TRBV20-1
TGCGCCAGCAGCCAGGACTGGCACGAGCAGTACTTC,CASSQDWHEQYF,NA,few,TRBJ2-7,TRBV5-1
TGCGCCAGCAGCCCCTATGGGACGGGGGCTTACGAGCAGTACTTC,CASSPYGTGAYEQYF,NA,few,TRBJ2-7,TRBV4-3
TGTGCCAGCAGTTACTCCTCGACACCCATCTCTGGGGCCAACGTCCTGACTTTC,CASSYSSTPISGANVLTF,NA,few,TRBJ2-6,TRBV6-5
TGTGCCAGCAGCTTAACCGCCGCCGGGGAGCTGTTTTTT,CASSLTAAGELFF,NA,few,TRBJ2-2,TRBV11-3
TGTGCCAGCAGTACGGACTCGGGGACCCAGTACTTC,CASSTDSGTQYF,NA,NA,TRBJ2-5,TRBV6-2/TRBV6-3
TGCAGTGCTATGTCATCCGGGGTGGGAGGCTACACCTTC,CSAMSSGVGGYTF,NA,few,TRBJ1-2,TRBV20-1
TGTGCCAGCATCCCGAACCCAGACAGGGGCTTTGACAATGAGCAGTTCTTC,CASIPNPDRGFDNEQFF,TRBD1,many,TRBJ2-1,TRBV7-9
TGTGCCAGCAGCCAAGAATGGGGTAAGCAGTACTTC,CASSQEWGKQYF,NA,NA,TRBJ2-7,TRBV7-9
TGTGCCAGCAGTTTACACAATGAGCAGTTCTTC,CASSLHNEQFF,NA,few,TRBJ2-1,TRBV12-3/TRBV12-4
TGCGCCAGCAGCTGGGGAGCAGGGGGCTCCTACAATGAGCAGTTCTTC,CASSWGAGGSYNEQFF,TRBD1,few,TRBJ2-1,TRBV5-1
TGTGCCAGCAGCACCGGGACAGCGAACACCGGGGAGCTGTTTTTT,CASSTGTANTGELFF,TRBD1,few,TRBJ2-2,TRBV6-1
TGCAGCGCTGGCTCTGAAGGGAATACTGGCTACACCTTC,CSAGSEGNTGYTF,NA,few,TRBJ1-2,TRBV29-1
TGTGCCAGCTCACCACGCCCCGCGGGTAGCTCCTACAATGAGCAGTTCTTC,CASSPRPAGSSYNEQFF,NA,few,TRBJ2-1,TRBV18
TGTGCCAGCGGGGGAGGAAGGCAGGGCTCCTACAATGAGCAGTTCTTC,CASGGGRQGSYNEQFF,NA,NA,TRBJ2-1,TRBV6-1
TGTGCCAGCAGTTTAACAGGGGTTTCATCCTACACCTTC,CASSLTGVSSYTF,TRBD1,NA,TRBJ1-2,TRBV27
TGTGCCAGCAGCTGGGCGGGGACCGCTCTTCGGGAGCAGTTCTTC,CASSWAGTALREQFF,NA,once,TRBJ2-1,TRBV7-9
TGTGCCAGCAGCCCCCCAGACAGATTCTACTATGGCTACACCTTC,CASSPPDRFYYGYTF,NA,NA,TRBJ1-2,TRBV7-9
TGTGCCACCGAAAGGGGAGGGCATGGCTACACCTTC,CATERGGHGYTF,NA,many,TRBJ1-2,TRBV19
TGTGCCTGGAGTGATACCCCTCCGGGGTGGAACACTGAAGCTTTCTTT,CAWSDTPPGWNTEAFF,NA,NA,TRBJ1-1,TRBV30
TGTGCCAGCAGCCAACAGGGGGCGAGGACTGAAGCTTTCTTT,CASSQQGARTEAFF,TRBD1,NA,TRBJ1-1,TRBV6-2/TRBV6-3
TGCAGTGCCATTCGTAGCGGGAGCACAGATACGCAGTATTTT,CSAIRSGSTDTQYF,TRBD2,NA,TRBJ2-3,TRBV20-1
TGTGCCAGCAGCCAAGGGGGGAGGACTGAAGCTTTCTTT,CASSQGGRTEAFF,NA,once,TRBJ1-1,TRBV3-1
TGTGCCAGCAGATCGACTAGTTTCCACACAGATACGCAGTTTTTT,CASRSTSFHTDTQFF,NA,NA,TRBJ2-3,TRBV6-5
TGTGCCAGCAGCTCCGGACAGACCGACACCGGGGAGCTGTTTTTT,CASSSGQTDTGELFF,NA,few,TRBJ2-2,TRBV7-2
TGTGCCAGCAGCTCTACGGGGGGCTCTGGGGCCAACGTCCTGACTTTC,CASSSTGGSGANVLTF,TRBD2,many,TRBJ2-6,TRBV7-2
TGTGCCAGCAGTTCATCGGGACTAGGGGGTGAGCAGTTCTTC,CASSSSGLGGEQFF,TRBD2,NA,TRBJ2-1,TRBV6-2/TRBV6-3
TGCGCCAGCAGCCAACCCGGACAGGGGACCACTGAAGCTTTCTTT,CASSQPGQGTTEAFF,TRBD1,many,TRBJ1-1,TRBV4-3
TGTGCCACCAGTGACCAACCGGGAGAGCAGTTCTTC,CATSDQPGEQFF,NA,NA,TRBJ2-1,TRBV24-1
TGTGCCTGGAGTGTATGGAACACCGGGGAGCTGTTTTTT,CAWSVWNTGELFF,NA,few,TRBJ2-2,TRBV30
TGTGCCAGCTCACCATCGGAAGGACCCCTCCACTTT,CASSPSEGPLHF,NA,NA,TRBJ1-6,TRBV18
TGTGCCAAGGACAGGGTCTTACAAGAGACCCAGTACTTC,CAKDRVLQETQYF,TRBD1,many,TRBJ2-5,TRBV6-1
TGTGCCAGCTCACCACTCCGGGACTTCCAAGAGACCCAGTACTTC,CASSPLRDFQETQYF,NA,few,TRBJ2-5,TRBV18
TGTGCCAGCAGGACCACAGGGGGTACTAATGAAAAACTGTTTTTT,CASRTTGGTNEKLFF,TRBD1,NA,TRBJ1-4,TRBV12-3/TRBV12-4